This paragraph covers one TCR beta chain sequence. Primers: 60 Vbeta forward and 13 Jbeta reverse. Repertoires were generated with immunoSEQ multiplex PCR, while TCRdb's copy carries only in-frame clones and drops some. The table has about 150,000 clones, around 82% seen once. This sample is drawn from a study of cytomegalovirus exposure and HLA in healthy donors. This CDR3 comprises 13 residues. Trimming left V 2 bases short and J 3 bases short, with 11 bases between. CDR1 and CDR2 (germline): GTSNPN, SVGIG (reference sequence). The sequenced sample consisted of PBMCs. This TCR derives from a woman aged 50 to 65 in good health and CMV-seropositive. This chain uses TRBV30 with TRBJ2-7, with D possibly being TRBD1 (5 bases). CDR3 DNA: TGTGCCTGGAGTATAGGGGCAGACTACGAGCAGTACTTC. Translating gives CAWSIGADYEQYF.